This T cell receptor beta chain was observed in a study of cytomegalovirus exposure and HLA in healthy donors. It was with 60 Vbeta and 13 Jbeta primers that the PCR ran. Here immunoSEQ multiplex PCR was the method, and the copy in TCRdb shows in-frame clones only, minus some. The sample contains about 130,000 clones, 74% of which appear only once. V lost 0 bases to trimming and J lost 2 bases; unmatched junction nucleotides: 0. Germline loops: CDR1 SGHTA, CDR2 FQGNSA. This CDR3 has 14 residues. The chain links TRBV7-2 to TRBJ1-2; 7 nucleotides agree with TRBD1. The specimen was PBMCs. This sequence originates from a woman aged 45-65 years in good health and CMV-seropositive. This chain's CDR3 is CASSLATGNYGYTF. CDR3 coding DNA: TGTGCCAGCAGCTTAGCGACAGGGAACTATGGCTACACCTTC.